The 20 T cell receptor beta chains in this list originate from one sample, sequenced in a study of CD8 T cells in Susac syndrome. When the RNA was reverse transcribed, random hexamers were used with an input of roughly 0.5 to 1 ug. TCRdb recomputed calls from the immunoSEQ multiplex PCR reads with MiXCR, one row per CDR3 protein. The profile covers 230,000 or so distinct CDR3 sequences, with 95% appearing a single time and 0.085% to 0.095% taken by the ten largest. Sequenced material: CD4+ T cells from PBMCs. These receptors all come from a human donor with multiple sclerosis.

This chain joins TRBV29-1 and TRBJ2-1; tentatively, D is TRBD1 (6 bases). V was shortened by 6 bases and J by 7 bases, with 13 bases between the two germline ends. Germline values: CDR1 SQVTM, CDR2 ANQGSEA. The CDR3 extends over 12 amino acids. CDR3: CSVSSRGNEQFF. For the CDR3, the DNA is TGCAGCGTCTCGTCCAGGGGTAATGAGCAGTTCTTC.

The table lists this clonotype with a count of one. The rearrangement joins TRBV11-2 to TRBJ2-7; the D call may be TRBD1 or TRBD2 (5 bases each). The germline V gene encodes CDR1 SGHAT and CDR2 FQNNGV. CDR3 length: 14 amino acids. Trimming cost V 2 bases and J 4 bases, with 12 bases left between them. The CDR3 is CASSLMGVGYEQYF. The DNA of the CDR3 is TGTGCCAGCAGCTTAATGGGGGTCGGTTACGAGCAGTACTTC.

In DNA, the CDR3 is TGTGCCAGCAGTTTGTTCTCAGGGAGCAATCAGCCCCAGCATTTT. This gives the protein CASSLFSGSNQPQHF. This chain joins TRBV12-3 or TRBV12-4 and TRBJ1-5, with TRBD1 as a possible D gene (5 bases). Trimming took 3 bases from V and 1 from J, leaving 10 bases between them. This CDR3 contains 15 residues.

The chain links TRBV20-1 to TRBJ2-3; D gene unclear. Germline assignment: CDR1 DFQATT and CDR2 SNEGSKA (reference sequence). Trimming took off 0 bases at V and 1 base at J, with 11 bases between the two ends. This CDR3 region has 15 residues. CDR3 nucleotide sequence: TGCAGTGCTAGAGATACACCGCCTGGCACAGATACGCAGTATTTT. Translating gives CSARDTPPGTDTQYF.

The chain joins TRBV28 to TRBJ1-1; D call uncertain. The CDR3 totals 12 residues. In germline, CDR1 is MDHEN, CDR2 SYDVKM. V was shortened by 6 bases and J by 1 base, with 6 bases between the two germline ends. This CDR3 is CASRSGNTEAFF. CDR3 bases: TGTGCCAGCAGATCAGGGAACACTGAAGCTTTCTTT.

The rearrangement uses TRBV18 and TRBJ2-3, with a tentative D call TRBD2 (5 bases). The CDR3 contains 13 residues. Trimming took 3 bases from V and 4 from J, leaving 8 bases between them. From germline, CDR1 is KGHSH and CDR2 LQKENI. DNA for the CDR3: TGTGCCAGCTCACCGAGTAGCGCAGATACGCAGTATTTT. Translated: CASSPSSADTQYF.

J is TRBJ2-1 and V is TRBV7-9; D remains ambiguous. The V end lost 0 bases, the J end lost 8 bases, and 5 bases lay between the germline ends. Germline V gene sequence: CDR1 SEHNR, CDR2 FQNEAQ (reference sequence). The CDR3 contains 12 residues. CDR3 DNA sequence: TGTGCCAGCAGCTTAGCGACTTATGAGCAGTTCTTC. It codes for CASSLATYEQFF.

This chain connects TRBV9 to TRBJ2-3; D is undetermined. This CDR3 comprises 12 residues. Germline-derived CDR1 and CDR2 are SGDLS and YYNGEE. V was clipped by 0 bases and J by 5 bases, with 4 bases between them. The CDR3 spells CASSVAGDTQYF. The DNA of the CDR3 is TGTGCCAGCAGCGTAGCCGGAGATACGCAGTATTTT.

The V call is TRBV2, the J call TRBJ1-1; 7 bases agree with TRBD1. CDR1 is SNHLY, CDR2 FYNNEI, per germline. The junction had 11 bases not matched to a gene; V was cut back by 7 bases and J by 3 bases. The CDR3 contains 15 residues. The CDR3 nucleotides read TGTGCCAGCACGGAGAGGGGGCAACGGGACACTGAAGCTTTCTTT. Amino acids: CASTERGQRDTEAFF.

The chain uses TRBV30 and TRBJ2-1; D gene uncertain. Germline V gives CDR1 GTSNPN, CDR2 SVGIG (reference sequence). Trimming pared 3 bases from V and 0 bases from J, leaving 9 bases between. This CDR3 comprises 14 residues. The CDR3 reads CAWRGSVSYNEQFF. The CDR3 DNA is TGTGCCTGGAGGGGCAGTGTCTCCTACAATGAGCAGTTCTTC.

The V gene is TRBV5-1, the J gene TRBJ2-2; TRBD1 agrees at 7 bases. This CDR3 has 14 amino acids. CDR1 SGHRS and CDR2 YFSETQ come from the germline V gene. V lost 8 bases to trimming and J lost 1 base; unmatched junction nucleotides: 5. The CDR3 DNA follows: TGCGCCAGTCAGGGACAGCAGAACACCGGGGAGCTGTTTTTT. Its protein product is CASQGQQNTGELFF. The whole variable domain, filled in from reference TRBV5-1 and TRBJ2-2, reads KAGVTQTPRYLIKTRGQQVTLSCSPISGHRSVSWYQQTPGQGLQFLFEYFSETQRNKGNFPGRFSGRQFSNSRSEMNVSTLELGDSALYLCASQGQQNTGELFFGEGSRLTVL.

The chain has TRBV30 and TRBJ2-1; D not certain. Germline V lookup: CDR1 GTSNPN, CDR2 SVGIG (reference sequence). CDR3 size: 13 residues. The V end was cut by 0 bases, the J end by 6 bases, with 9 bases between. The CDR3 reads CAWSVQSANEQFF. CDR3 coding DNA: TGTGCCTGGAGTGTACAATCGGCCAATGAGCAGTTCTTC.

This chain links TRBV27 with TRBJ1-6; D is ambiguous. Germline V CDR1 and CDR2: MNHEY, SMNVEV (reference sequence). The CDR3 consists of 12 residues. The ends were cut back, 6 bases at V and 7 bases at J, with 7 bases in the middle. CDR3 in amino acids: CASRLVNSPLHF. As DNA, the CDR3 is TGTGCCAGCAGGCTAGTAAATTCACCCCTCCACTTT.

This clonotype was observed a handful of times. The rearrangement uses TRBV19 and TRBJ1-5; tentatively, D is TRBD1 (5 bases). This CDR3 has 15 amino acids. CDR1 is LNHDA and CDR2 is SQIVND in the germline V gene (reference sequence). V shed 6 bases and J shed 0 bases, with 12 bases lying between them. The CDR3 is CASRRDRISNQPQHF. The CDR3 nucleotides are TGTGCCAGTAGAAGAGACAGAATTAGCAATCAGCCCCAGCATTTT.

The chain joins TRBV7-2 to TRBJ2-5, with D perhaps matching TRBD1 (6 bases). CDR1 is SGHTA and CDR2 is FQGNSA in the germline V gene. CDR3 length equals 13 residues. V was shortened by 5 bases and J by 7 bases, with 14 bases between the two germline ends. CDR3 DNA: TGTGCCAGCAGCGAGGGGGACCCTCGGACCCAGTACTTC. Amino acid sequence: CASSEGDPRTQYF.

J is TRBJ1-2 and V is TRBV7-2; perhaps TRBD1 as D (5 bases). V gave up 5 bases and J gave up 0 bases, with 13 bases separating them. Looked up from germline, CDR1 is SGHTA and CDR2 is FQGNSA. The CDR3 is made up of 15 amino acids. This chain's CDR3 is CASSLMGTANYGYTF. DNA for the CDR3: TGTGCCAGCAGCCTGATGGGGACGGCTAACTATGGCTACACCTTC.

J is TRBJ2-3 and V is TRBV29-1; no clear D gene. The CDR3 covers 11 residues. Germline loops: CDR1 SQVTM, CDR2 ANQGSEA. Trimming shortened V by 2 bases and J by 3 bases, and 3 bases separated the two germline ends. CDR3 sequence reads: CSVEYTDTQYF. Here the CDR3 DNA reads TGCAGCGTTGAATATACAGATACGCAGTATTTT.

The chain uses TRBV2 and TRBJ1-5; D remains unclear. Germline CDR1 is SNHLY and CDR2 is FYNNEI. V lost 2 bases to trimming and J lost 6 bases, with 5 bases between them. The CDR3 totals 12 residues. CDR3 bases: TGTGCCAGCAGTGAATATGTTCAGCCCCAGCATTTT. The encoded protein is CASSEYVQPQHF.

The chain is built from TRBV18 and TRBJ1-5; 10 bases map to TRBD1. V dropped 3 bases and J dropped 6; count of bases not matched to a gene: 8. This CDR3 is built from 16 residues. From germline, CDR1 is KGHSH and CDR2 LQKENI. CDR3 loop: CASSPRDRGEGQPQHF. In nucleotides, the CDR3 is TGTGCCAGCTCACCCCGGGACAGGGGAGAGGGTCAGCCCCAGCATTTT.

The chain employs TRBV9 and TRBJ2-3; D not resolved. The CDR3 spans 15 residues. V lost 5 bases and J lost 0, with 13 bases in between. The V gene's germline CDR1 is SGDLS and CDR2 YYNGEE. This CDR3 reads CASSHLEGSTDTQYF. CDR3 DNA: TGTGCCAGCAGTCACCTCGAAGGTAGCACAGATACGCAGTATTTT.